These T cell receptor beta chains were read from a single sample in a study of blood T cell repertoires in COVID-19. The repertoire was sequenced with immunoSEQ multiplex PCR; TCRdb's copy has only in-frame clones and lacks some. The table records around 57,000 clones, more than 75% of them present only once. The sample was peripheral blood. These TCRs come from a man aged 50-60 years with active COVID-19. Both conserved end residues are part of each CDR3. The order of the fields is CDR3 protein, D gene, V gene. A D gene is named only where the DNA matches it firmly.

CASSLAGAGDTIYF,.,TRBV7-2
CATSDPDSTEAFF,.,TRBV24-1
CASSRLFSSYNSPLHF,.,TRBV19
CASSLVVASNEQFF,.,TRBV7-2
CASSQQGNYGYTF,TRBD1,TRBV5-1
CSAMGAQHPYEQYF,.,TRBV29-1
CASSLSGGFGSNQPQHF,.,TRBV27
CASSWLAGSYEQYF,.,TRBV6-2/TRBV6-3
CATSSRDSEKDIYEQYF,TRBD1,TRBV15
CASSPAQGSVGELFF,TRBD1,TRBV6-2/TRBV6-3
CASSLWAPSGFTDTQYF,TRBD2,TRBV7-9
CASSPLAGPNEQFF,TRBD2,TRBV27
CSAFTAVGQGAGEQYF,TRBD1,TRBV29-1
CATSDPRGSGANVLTF,.,TRBV24-1
CASMSPQGLNYGYTF,.,TRBV28
CASSLAFTSRHEQYF,.,TRBV7-7
CASSKAGDSGRNDEQYF,.,TRBV21-1
CASRGRQGAGETQYF,TRBD1,TRBV27
CASSLAGQETGELFF,TRBD1,TRBV5-1
CASSQRPVGQGGNTIYF,TRBD1,TRBV4-2
CASSGSGGSYNEQFF,.,TRBV9
CSAGAGNREAFF,.,TRBV20-1
CASSLRGNTEAFF,.,TRBV27
CASSPLARMSSYEQYF,.,TRBV11-2
CASSLYRGGSAEAFF,TRBD1,TRBV5-1
CSASWGERTQYF,.,TRBV20-1
CASSQTGTGADTQYF,TRBD1,TRBV3-1/TRBV3-2
CASSVGTGDSSQHF,TRBD1,TRBV2
CASSPGPRLRETQYF,.,TRBV25-1
CASMTTDSYEQYF,.,TRBV7-9
CATSDLLPSNEQFF,.,TRBV24-1
CASSQDEGQFSNYGYTF,TRBD1,TRBV3-1/TRBV3-2
CASSPSTAPGTGELFF,.,TRBV18
CASSLRASGRASGELFF,TRBD2,TRBV7-3
CASSFQDYGYTF,.,TRBV28
CASSEARGGIGFGGNTIYF,.,TRBV2
CASSLLQFSSGANVLTF,.,TRBV28
CASSLGGNPNQPQHF,.,TRBV5-4
CASSQEDRAPGTQYF,TRBD1,TRBV3-1/TRBV3-2
CASSYGGTLSPEQYF,.,TRBV6-2/TRBV6-3
CATSRVISYEQYF,.,TRBV15
CASNWGPGQNTEAFF,.,TRBV6-5
CASSLAGGTNYGYTF,TRBD1,TRBV5-1
CASSQGNSYEQYF,.,TRBV14
CASSLSGTGEETQYF,TRBD1,TRBV7-7
CASSLARGLYEQYF,.,TRBV11-2
CASSSAARLAGGPDTQYF,TRBD2,TRBV27
CASSVTADTQYF,.,TRBV5-1
CASSANLGGQNTEAFF,.,TRBV9
CASSLERDRGPQPQHF,TRBD1,TRBV7-6
CASSPSHRNTEAFF,.,TRBV18